The entry below gives a single T cell receptor beta chain sequence along with its context. This record belongs to a study of blood T cell repertoires in COVID-19. For the study at large: The samples span acute and convalescent COVID-19 from the United States, Italy and Spain. In each case, the material was cDNA or gDNA derived from T cells, B-cell-depleted T cells, or PBMCs.

In the authors' methods: Scientists estimated how many nucleated cells there were by amplifying reference gene primers. TCRdb keeps only in-frame clones here, not all; method: immunoSEQ multiplex PCR. D and trimming were read from the DNA, whereas the V and J calls and clone size are those reported in that table. The table lists about 180,000 clones, about 88% of them singletons. Germline trimming cut 5 bases from V and 7 bases from J; bases unmatched to any gene: 12. The CDR3 has 15 amino acids. CDR1 and CDR2 (germline): SGHDT, YYEEEE. Sequenced input: peripheral blood. This receptor was obtained from a woman in her 30s with active or convalescent COVID-19. This rearrangement joins TRBV5-6 to TRBJ2-7, with 10 bases identical to TRBD2. The CDR3 bases are TGTGCCAGCAGTCTAGCGGGAGCCCAGCCTCGAGAGCAGTACTTC. This translates into CASSLAGAQPREQYF.